This TCR beta chain derives from a study of CD8 T cells in ankylosing spondylitis. General study findings and limits: Characteristic, it appeared, of ankylosing spondylitis blood was a TCR beta motif of about eight highly homologous variants. The study looked at matched synovial fluid samples from ankylosing spondylitis patients. Disease-linked clones were reported to be significantly enriched there. Some of the motif variants had earlier been found in reactive arthritis patients' fluid and blood.

A quantitative 5'-RACE method, one with molecular barcodes, was used to make TCR beta libraries. TCRdb redid the calling of the 5' RACE reads with MiXCR, one entry per CDR3 protein. The sample lists 250,000 to 400,000 distinct CDR3 sequences, around a tenth seen once, with roughly 9.1% in the top ten. In the case of this clonotype: Its antigen is as yet unknown.

The CDR3 consists of 19 residues. Germline assignment: CDR1 DFQATT and CDR2 SNEGSKA (reference sequence). Trimming shortened V by 1 base and J by 4 bases, and 26 bases separated the two germline ends. V gene TRBV20-1 combines with J gene TRBJ1-5, with D possibly being TRBD1 (5 bases). The TCR was taken from a female donor with ankylosing spondylitis or in good health (not recorded which). The sequencing sample was made of blood, either unsorted or a sorted T cell fraction (not recorded which). The CDR3 loop reads CSARVSSPRDRQINQPQHF. CDR3 bases: TGCAGTGCTAGAGTTTCTTCCCCTCGGGACCGTCAGATTAATCAGCCCCAGCATTTT.